This T cell receptor (beta chain) was sequenced during a study of cytomegalovirus exposure and HLA in healthy donors. Looked up from germline, CDR1 is MNHNS and CDR2 is SASEGT. The CDR3 has 15 amino acids. V lost 8 bases and J 3 bases, leaving 17 bases between the germline ends. The PCR ran on 60 Vbeta and 13 Jbeta primers. Produced via immunoSEQ multiplex PCR; TCRdb's table is partial and in-frame only. The table includes 100,000 to 150,000 clones, 76% detected once. V is TRBV6-1 and J is TRBJ1-5; TRBD1 might be the D (5 bases). Sequenced input: PBMCs. The receptor's source is a man in his fifties or sixties in good health and CMV-seronegative. The CDR3 DNA is TGTGCCAGCCGCAGGGATCTCGGCCCCAATCAGCCCCAGCATTTT. Translated: CASRRDLGPNQPQHF.